This TCR beta chain stems from a study of T-cell memory formation after mild COVID-19. Study-level background: Among the donors, TCR clusters were largely specific to each donor. Findings and limits, study-wide: Cross-reactive memory apparently joined, as some responding clones appeared in pre-infection memory. Clones contracting day 15 to 85 were balanced CD4/CD8; later expanders leaned CD4+.

The CDR3 has 14 amino acids. The V gene's germline CDR1 is LGHDT and CDR2 YNNKEL (reference sequence). V was pared by 4 bases and J by 3 bases, with 10 bases between. With respect to this clonotype: Its antigen remains unknown.

TCRdb ran MiXCR on the 5' RACE reads and lists one entry per CDR3 protein. The sample lists about 100,000 distinct CDR3 sequences; over 8.5% were seen once. The clonotype comes from a man aged 18 to 29 who had mild COVID-19 (a few samples of this study predate the infection). Cell type and time point are not known. V gene TRBV3-1 combines with J gene TRBJ1-5; weak D call: TRBD1 (5 bases). Sample: PBMCs or a T cell subset sorted from them (not recorded which). CDR3 residues: CASSPGSTNQPQHF. The DNA of the CDR3 is TGTGCCAGCAGCCCAGGGAGCACCAATCAGCCCCAGCATTTT.